The 26 T cell receptor beta chains below were found in one sample sequenced in a study of cytomegalovirus exposure and HLA in healthy donors. Researchers ran the PCR with 60 Vbeta and 13 Jbeta primers. Data came from immunoSEQ multiplex PCR; TCRdb stores just in-frame clones and leaves some out. The sample includes around 170,000 clones, 80% of them seen just once. Sample: PBMCs. These receptors were taken from a woman aged 50 to 60 in good health and CMV-seropositive.

This chain uses TRBV27 with TRBJ1-5; unclear D gene. CDR1 and CDR2 (germline): MNHEY, SMNVEV (reference sequence). V was shortened by 2 bases and J by 6 bases, with 8 bases between the two germline ends. The CDR3 is made up of 13 amino acids. CDR3 amino acids: CASSLKGGQPQHF. As DNA, the CDR3 is TGTGCCAGCAGTTTAAAGGGAGGTCAGCCCCAGCATTTT.

This clone has a handful of counts. V gene TRBV6-1 combines with J gene TRBJ1-2; D possibly corresponds to TRBD1 (6 bases). The CDR3 is made up of 14 amino acids. Germline loops: CDR1 MNHNS, CDR2 SASEGT. V gave up 7 bases and J gave up 1 base, with 13 bases separating them. CDR3 sequence (DNA): TGTGCCAGCAAAACAAACAGGGTTAACTATGGCTACACCTTC. This encodes CASKTNRVNYGYTF.

The chain recombines TRBV29-1 with TRBJ2-3; 7 positions match TRBD1. The V gene's germline CDR1 is SQVTM and CDR2 ANQGSEA. The V and J ends lost 0 bases and 0 bases, in that order; junction bases with no gene match: 6. This CDR3 has 16 residues. CDR3 protein: CSVEDRQQGSTDTQYF. For the CDR3, the DNA is TGCAGCGTTGAAGATCGACAACAGGGGAGCACAGATACGCAGTATTTT.

V gene TRBV30 combines with J gene TRBJ2-7; TRBD2 is a possible D gene (5 bases). Germline V gene data show CDR1 as GTSNPN and CDR2 as SVGIG (reference sequence). The CDR3 has 13 residues. The V gene lost 7 bases and the J gene lost 2 bases, with 15 bases spanning the gap. As DNA, the CDR3 is TGTGCCTCCGAGCGGCTTGTAACCTACGAGCAGTACTTC. Translated: CASERLVTYEQYF.

This chain uses TRBV7-9 with TRBJ2-2; tentative D call: TRBD1 (6 bases). The CDR3 extends over 17 amino acids. The V gene's germline CDR1 is SEHNR and CDR2 FQNEAQ (reference sequence). V lost 5 bases and J 1 base, leaving 17 bases between the germline ends. This CDR3 is CASSRPTGTKNTGELFF. Written as DNA, the CDR3 is TGTGCCAGCAGCCGTCCAACCGGGACAAAGAACACCGGGGAGCTGTTTTTT.

The chain combines TRBV30 with TRBJ2-5; perhaps TRBD2 as D (5 bases). The V end was cut by 4 bases, the J end by 2 bases, with 8 bases between. CDR1 is GTSNPN, CDR2 SVGIG, per germline (reference sequence). The CDR3 spans 12 residues. CDR3 in amino acids: CAWNRDQETQYF. CDR3 nucleotides: TGTGCCTGGAATCGGGATCAAGAGACCCAGTACTTC.

The chain combines TRBV7-2 with TRBJ1-2; D gene uncertain. The CDR3 is 16 amino acids. Per the germline V gene, CDR1 is SGHTA and CDR2 is FQGNSA. Trimming cost V 5 bases and J 0 bases, with 16 bases left between them. CDR3 sequence: CASSRAGMSSNYGYTF. The CDR3 DNA is TGTGCCAGCAGCCGAGCGGGGATGAGCTCTAACTATGGCTACACCTTC. Full variable domain (outside the CDR3, taken from reference TRBV7-2 and TRBJ1-2): GAGVSQSPSNKVTEKGKDVELRCDPISGHTALYWYRQSLGQGLEFLIYFQGNSAPDKSGLPSDRFSAERTGGSVSTLTIQRTQQEDSAVYLCASSRAGMSSNYGYTFGSGTRLTVV.

The chain combines TRBV7-9 with TRBJ1-2, with a possible D match to TRBD1 (6 bases). The V end lost 6 bases, the J end lost 8 bases, and 16 bases lay between the germline ends. The CDR3 contains 13 residues. In germline, CDR1 is SEHNR, CDR2 FQNEAQ (reference sequence). The CDR3 nucleotides are TGTGCCAGCAGTAAAGGGGGGGCCAGGGGCTACACCTTC. It translates to CASSKGGARGYTF.

The V call is TRBV7-9, the J call TRBJ1-1, with TRBD1 identical over 9 bases. Trimming at V came to 5 bases and at J to 6 bases, leaving 13 bases not matched to a gene. The CDR3 length is 16 residues. Germline CDR1 is SEHNR and CDR2 is FQNEAQ (reference sequence). In DNA, the CDR3 is TGTGCCAGCAGCATTCTACAGGGGGCGACGTTAGCTGAAGCTTTCTTT. The encoded protein is CASSILQGATLAEAFF.

In this sample, this clone turned up a few times. A read error may account for a junction end that differs from germline. The chain recombines TRBV7-7 with TRBJ2-5, with D perhaps given as TRBD1 or TRBD2 (6 bases each). Germline V gene sequence: CDR1 SSHAT, CDR2 FNYEAQ (reference sequence). The CDR3 is 14 residues long. The CDR3 spells CASSLGGPGETQYF. In DNA form, the CDR3 reads TGTGCTAGCAGCTTAGGGGGGCCGGGAGAGACCCAGTACTTC.

The chain recombines TRBV7-9 with TRBJ2-7, with 10 bases fitting TRBD1. This CDR3 contains 14 residues. V dropped 1 base and J dropped 7; count of bases not matched to a gene: 4. CDR1 SEHNR and CDR2 FQNEAQ come from the germline V gene (reference sequence). In DNA, the CDR3 is TGTGCCAGCAGCTTAGGACAGGGGGCGGGTGAGCAGTACTTC. Residues: CASSLGQGAGEQYF. Using reference TRBV7-9 and TRBJ2-7 for the parts outside the CDR3, the full variable domain is DTGVSQNPRHKITKRGQNVTFRCDPISEHNRLYWYRQTLGQGPEFLTYFQNEAQLEKSRLLSDRFSAERPKGSFSTLEIQRTEQGDSAMYLCASSLGQGAGEQYFGPGTRLTVT.

The chain links TRBV5-1 to TRBJ2-3, with 12 bases matching TRBD2. Germline V gene lookup returns CDR1 SGHRS and CDR2 YFSETQ. V shed 1 base and J 7 bases; nucleotides not matched to a gene: 7. CDR3 length: 16 residues. CDR3 residues: CASSLRLAGGPNTQYF. The DNA of the CDR3 is TGCGCCAGCAGCTTGCGGCTAGCGGGGGGGCCAAATACGCAGTATTTT.

The V and J genes are TRBV4-3 and TRBJ1-6; maybe TRBD1 (6 bases). Trimming removed 3 bases at V and 8 bases at J, with 20 bases between. The CDR3 runs 17 residues. CDR1 and CDR2 (germline): LGHNA, YSLEER. Here the CDR3 DNA reads TGCGCCAGCAGCCAGGCCCGGACAGAGGGCGGTTATTCACCCCTCCACTTT. Protein sequence: CASSQARTEGGYSPLHF.

The genes are TRBV6-6 and TRBJ1-1; 8 bases align to TRBD1. Germline V CDR1 and CDR2: MNHNY, SVGAGI (reference sequence). The CDR3 extends over 14 amino acids. Trimming took 6 bases from V and 4 from J; bases not matched to a gene: 7. For the CDR3, the DNA is TGTGCCAGCAGCCTGGACAGGGCGGGCACTGAAGCTTTCTTT. Translating it yields CASSLDRAGTEAFF.

V and J are TRBV7-2 and TRBJ2-1, with 12 bases matching TRBD2. J was trimmed by 5 bases and V by 6 bases; bases with no gene match: 5. This CDR3 is 15 amino acids long. CDR1 and CDR2 (germline): SGHTA, FQGNSA. The CDR3 DNA sequence: TGTGCCAGCAGAGGAACTAGCGGGGGGAACAATGAGCAGTTCTTC. It is translated as CASRGTSGGNNEQFF.

This clone was observed a handful of times. The chain combines TRBV14 with TRBJ2-1; 12 nucleotides agree with TRBD2. Germline V gene sequence: CDR1 SGHDN, CDR2 FVKESK. The length of the CDR3 is 18 residues. Germline trimming cut 1 base from V and 2 bases from J; bases unmatched to any gene: 6. In DNA, the CDR3 is TGTGCCAGCAGCCAAGGTTGGACTAGCGGGACTACCTACAATGAGCAGTTCTTC. It translates to CASSQGWTSGTTYNEQFF.

This clone was counted a few times. The genes are TRBV29-1 and TRBJ1-3, with TRBD1 identical over 8 bases. The germline CDR1 and CDR2 sequences are SQVTM and ANQGSEA. V lost 7 bases, J lost 4 bases, and 6 bases stayed unmatched. The CDR3 is made up of 13 amino acids. The CDR3 spells CSAKDRVGNTIYF. CDR3 nucleotides: TGCAGCGCCAAGGACAGGGTGGGAAACACCATATATTTT. The variable domain in full, with the rest retrieved from reference TRBV29-1 and TRBJ1-3, is SAVISQKPSRDICQRGTSLTIQCQVDSQVTMMFWYRQQPGQSLTLIATANQGSEATYESGFVIDKFPISRPNLTFSTLTVSNMSPEDSSIYLCSAKDRVGNTIYFGEGSWLTVV.

The CDR3 loop reads CASSSGLGGTQYF. CDR3 coding DNA: TGTGCCAGCAGTTCCGGACTAGGAGGGACCCAGTACTTC. The rearrangement links TRBV27 to TRBJ2-5, with 7 positions matching TRBD2. This CDR3 has 13 amino acids. Germline CDR1 is MNHEY and CDR2 is SMNVEV (reference sequence). V lost 4 bases, J lost 7 bases, and 6 bases stayed unmatched.

The genes are TRBV5-1 and TRBJ1-4, with 11 bases fitting TRBD1. V lost 1 base and J lost 8; bases outside the gene matches: 7. CDR3 length equals 16 residues. The germline V gene encodes CDR1 SGHRS and CDR2 YFSETQ. The CDR3 reads CASSLIPGQGEEKLFF. The CDR3 bases are TGCGCCAGCAGCTTGATTCCGGGACAGGGGGAGGAAAAACTGTTTTTT.

This chain links TRBV7-9 with TRBJ1-2, with a possible D match to TRBD1 (5 bases). Looked up from germline, CDR1 is SEHNR and CDR2 is FQNEAQ (reference sequence). Trimming removed 6 bases at V and 1 base at J, with 27 bases between. The CDR3 runs to 19 residues. The CDR3 DNA follows: TGTGCCAGCAGTTCAATTCGGGCCGACAGAACCATTGATAACTATGGCTACACCTTC. It yields the protein CASSSIRADRTIDNYGYTF.

Only one count was recorded for this clone. The chain links TRBV12-5 to TRBJ1-1, with 12 bases identical to TRBD1. CDR3 size: 18 residues. After removal of 0 bases from V and 1 base from J, the junction contained 6 bases not matched to a gene. Germline V CDR1 and CDR2: LGHNT, FRNRAP. The CDR3 spells CASGLVGTGGPKNTEAFF. For the CDR3, the DNA is TGTGCTAGTGGTTTGGTAGGGACAGGGGGCCCTAAGAACACTGAAGCTTTCTTT.

The chain carries TRBV28 and TRBJ2-7; possible D gene TRBD1, 5 bases. V lost 3 bases and J lost 5, with 5 bases in between. Germline lookup yields CDR1 MDHEN and CDR2 SYDVKM. There are 11 residues in the CDR3. Written as DNA, the CDR3 is TGTGCCAGCAGTTTCAGGGACGAGCAGTACTTC. Amino acid sequence: CASSFRDEQYF.

The chain combines TRBV27 with TRBJ2-1, with TRBD1 identical over 8 bases. Germline values: CDR1 MNHEY, CDR2 SMNVEV (reference sequence). CDR3 length equals 14 residues. Trimming took 4 bases from V and 7 from J; bases not matched to a gene: 6. CDR3 region: CASSWWDRKNEQFF. CDR3 sequence (DNA): TGTGCCAGCAGTTGGTGGGACAGGAAAAATGAGCAGTTCTTC.

This clone has a single count. V and J are TRBV4-3 and TRBJ2-1; TRBD1 is a possible D gene (6 bases). Germline lookup yields CDR1 LGHNA and CDR2 YSLEER. The CDR3 consists of 16 residues. Trimming removed 1 base at V and 2 bases at J, with 12 bases between. CDR3: CASSQGRDIPYNEQFF. Written as DNA, the CDR3 is TGCGCCAGCAGCCAAGGACGGGACATACCCTACAATGAGCAGTTCTTC.

The gene calls are TRBV19 and TRBJ2-1, with 11 bases identical to TRBD2. This CDR3 contains 18 residues. Per the germline V gene, CDR1 is LNHDA and CDR2 is SQIVND (reference sequence). Germline trimming cut 5 bases from V and 0 bases from J; bases unmatched to any gene: 9. The CDR3 nucleotides are TGTGCCAGTAGTGTCCGCTGGACTAGCGGGTCCTCCTACAATGAGCAGTTCTTC. It is translated as CASSVRWTSGSSYNEQFF.

V is TRBV19 and J is TRBJ1-6; D might be TRBD1 (6 bases). Deletions cut 7 bases from V and 8 bases from J, with 15 bases between. Germline loops: CDR1 LNHDA, CDR2 SQIVND (reference sequence). This CDR3 is 14 amino acids long. The CDR3 DNA sequence: TGTGCCAGTAATGCGGGGGGCAAAGATTCACCCCTCCACTTT. It codes for CASNAGGKDSPLHF.